The TCR beta chain described here comes from a study of a mutant IDH1 vaccine in newly diagnosed glioma. Study-level information: Commencement of vaccination occurred 4-6 weeks following radiotherapy alone, or concurrently with temozolomide cycles. Previous treatment comprised radiotherapy, temozolomide, or both, mostly both. Findings of the study overall: With respect to changes in top peripheral T cell clonotypes, pseudoprogression seemed unrelated.

For this clone: Its antigen is still unknown.

Regarding time point: week 5, during vaccination. The study gave 300 ug of mutant IDH1 20-mer peptide per vaccine dose, with topical imiquimod. The protocol was immunoSEQ multiplex PCR, while the TCRdb copy is restricted to in-frame clones and leaves out a portion. There are under 45,000 clones in the sample; more than 80% occur only once, and around an eighth lies in the top ten. The V and J ends lost 1 base and 3 bases, in that order; junction bases with no gene match: 7. The CDR3 length is 15 residues. From germline, CDR1 is SGHDT and CDR2 YYEEEE. The TCR comes from a man aged 45 to 65 with glioma. The source was PBMCs, collected from a glioma patient whose treatment included an IDH1 peptide vaccine. J is TRBJ2-7 and V is TRBV5-6; 7 bases align to TRBD2. The CDR3: CASSLTLGEGYEQYF. The CDR3 nucleotides are TGTGCCAGCAGCTTGACTCTGGGGGAGGGCTACGAGCAGTACTTC.